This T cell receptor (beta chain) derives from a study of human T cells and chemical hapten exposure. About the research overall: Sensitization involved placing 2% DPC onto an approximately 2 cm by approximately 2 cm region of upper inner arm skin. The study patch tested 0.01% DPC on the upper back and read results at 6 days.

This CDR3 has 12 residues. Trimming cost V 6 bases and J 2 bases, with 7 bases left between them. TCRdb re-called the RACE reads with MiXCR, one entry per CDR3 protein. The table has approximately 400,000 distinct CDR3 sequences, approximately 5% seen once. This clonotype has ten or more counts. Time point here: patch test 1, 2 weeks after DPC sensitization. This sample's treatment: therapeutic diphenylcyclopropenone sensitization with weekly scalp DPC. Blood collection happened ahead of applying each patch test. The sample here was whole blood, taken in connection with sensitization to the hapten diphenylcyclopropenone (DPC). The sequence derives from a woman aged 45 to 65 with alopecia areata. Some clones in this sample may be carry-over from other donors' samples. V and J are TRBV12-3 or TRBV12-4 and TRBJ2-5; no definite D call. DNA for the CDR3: TGTGCCAGCAGCCGAATTCAAGAGACCCAGTACTTC. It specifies CASSRIQETQYF.